Reported below is one T cell receptor beta chain. The data are from a study of shared clonotypes between healthy human individuals. Some clones are missing from TCRdb's copy, which holds only in-frame ones; the method was immunoSEQ multiplex PCR. The table shows 2,100,000 or so clones, with 90% to 97% occurring only once. In germline, CDR1 is GTSNPN, CDR2 SVGIG (reference sequence). The CDR3 totals 13 residues. Between the trimmed V and J ends, which lost 2 bases and 2 bases, there was a span of 9 bases. Material: naive CD4+ T cells sorted from blood. The subset denotes: CD45RA+ positively selected. V usage is TRBV30 and J usage is TRBJ1-2, with unresolved D. The TCR sequence derives from a man between 18 and 35 years old in good health. The CDR3 bases are TGTGCCTGGAGTTTGCCCCAAAACTATGGCTACACCTTC. Its protein product is CAWSLPQNYGYTF. Supplemented by reference TRBV30 and TRBJ1-2, the full variable domain reads SQTIHQWPATLVQPVGSPLSLECTVEGTSNPNLYWYRQAAGRGLQLLFYSVGIGQISSEVPQNLSASRPQDRQFILSSKKLLLSDSGFYLCAWSLPQNYGYTFGSGTRLTVV.